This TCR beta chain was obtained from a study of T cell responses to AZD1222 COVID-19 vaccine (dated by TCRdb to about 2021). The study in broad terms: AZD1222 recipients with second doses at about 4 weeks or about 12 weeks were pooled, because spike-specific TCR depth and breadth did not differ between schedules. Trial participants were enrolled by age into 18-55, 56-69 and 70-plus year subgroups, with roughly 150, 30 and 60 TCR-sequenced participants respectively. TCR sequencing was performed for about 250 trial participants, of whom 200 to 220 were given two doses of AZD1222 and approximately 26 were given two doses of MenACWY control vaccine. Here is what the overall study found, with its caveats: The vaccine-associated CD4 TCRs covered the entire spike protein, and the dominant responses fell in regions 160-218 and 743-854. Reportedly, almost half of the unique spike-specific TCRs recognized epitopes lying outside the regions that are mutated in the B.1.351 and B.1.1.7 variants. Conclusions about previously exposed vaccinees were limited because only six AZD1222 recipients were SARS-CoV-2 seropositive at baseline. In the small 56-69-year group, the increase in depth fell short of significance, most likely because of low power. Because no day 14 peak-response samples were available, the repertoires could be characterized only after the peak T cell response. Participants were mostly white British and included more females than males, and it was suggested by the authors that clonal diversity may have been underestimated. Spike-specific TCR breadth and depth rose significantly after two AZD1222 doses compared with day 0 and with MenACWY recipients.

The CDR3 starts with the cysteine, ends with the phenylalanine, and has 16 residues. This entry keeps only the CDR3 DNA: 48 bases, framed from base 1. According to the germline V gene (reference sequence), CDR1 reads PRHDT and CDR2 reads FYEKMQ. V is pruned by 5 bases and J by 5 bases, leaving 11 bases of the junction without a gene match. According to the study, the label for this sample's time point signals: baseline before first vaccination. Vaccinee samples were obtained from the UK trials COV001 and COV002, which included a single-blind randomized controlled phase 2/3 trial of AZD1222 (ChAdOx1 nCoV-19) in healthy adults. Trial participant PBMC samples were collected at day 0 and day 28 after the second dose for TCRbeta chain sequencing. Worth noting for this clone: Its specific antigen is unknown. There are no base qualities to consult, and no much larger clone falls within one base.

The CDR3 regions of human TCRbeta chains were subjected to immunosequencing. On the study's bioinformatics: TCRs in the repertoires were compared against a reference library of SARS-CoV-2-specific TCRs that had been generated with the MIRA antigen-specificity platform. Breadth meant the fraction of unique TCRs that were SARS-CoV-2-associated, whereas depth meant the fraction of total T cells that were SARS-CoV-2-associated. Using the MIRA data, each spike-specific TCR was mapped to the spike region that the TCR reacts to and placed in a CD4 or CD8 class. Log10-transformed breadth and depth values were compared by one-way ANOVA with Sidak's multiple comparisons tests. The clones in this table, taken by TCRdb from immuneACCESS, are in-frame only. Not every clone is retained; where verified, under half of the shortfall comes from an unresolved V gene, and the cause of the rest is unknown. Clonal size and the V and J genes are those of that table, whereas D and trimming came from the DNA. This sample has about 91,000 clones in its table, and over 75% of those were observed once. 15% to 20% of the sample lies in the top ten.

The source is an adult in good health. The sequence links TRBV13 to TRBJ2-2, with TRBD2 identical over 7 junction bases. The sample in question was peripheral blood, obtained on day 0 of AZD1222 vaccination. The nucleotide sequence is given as TGTGCCAGCAGCATGCCTAAAGGGGAGGGGACCGGGGAGCTGTTTTTT. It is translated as CASSMPKGEGTGELFF.